This T cell receptor beta chain was profiled in a study of cytomegalovirus exposure and HLA in healthy donors. Points from the study as a whole: Sequencing depth across donors, presence/absence analyses assumed, was roughly uniform. Further analysis was carried out later, and it showed several of the most significant clusters appearing linked to common viral pathogens. Indistinguishable V segments such as TRBV6-2 and TRBV6-3 were excluded.

As concerns this clone: Its antigen is not known. The junction does not match germline at one end; this may be a read error.

Germline assignment: CDR1 SEHNR and CDR2 FQNEAQ (reference sequence). The CDR3 spans 19 residues. The PCR contained 60 Vbeta and 13 Jbeta primers. The protocol was immunoSEQ multiplex PCR, while the TCRdb copy is restricted to in-frame clones and leaves out a portion. The sample shows about 190,000 clones, around three quarters of them seen only once. Sample: PBMCs. The TCR comes from a woman aged 25 to 45 in good health and CMV-seropositive. The rearrangement links TRBV7-9 to TRBJ1-5; D perhaps matches TRBD1 (5 bases). CDR3 protein: CSSSPGWAGSEVWNQPQHF. Here the CDR3 DNA reads TGTTCCAGCAGCCCAGGTTGGGCAGGGTCCGAGGTTTGGAATCAGCCCCAGCATTTT.